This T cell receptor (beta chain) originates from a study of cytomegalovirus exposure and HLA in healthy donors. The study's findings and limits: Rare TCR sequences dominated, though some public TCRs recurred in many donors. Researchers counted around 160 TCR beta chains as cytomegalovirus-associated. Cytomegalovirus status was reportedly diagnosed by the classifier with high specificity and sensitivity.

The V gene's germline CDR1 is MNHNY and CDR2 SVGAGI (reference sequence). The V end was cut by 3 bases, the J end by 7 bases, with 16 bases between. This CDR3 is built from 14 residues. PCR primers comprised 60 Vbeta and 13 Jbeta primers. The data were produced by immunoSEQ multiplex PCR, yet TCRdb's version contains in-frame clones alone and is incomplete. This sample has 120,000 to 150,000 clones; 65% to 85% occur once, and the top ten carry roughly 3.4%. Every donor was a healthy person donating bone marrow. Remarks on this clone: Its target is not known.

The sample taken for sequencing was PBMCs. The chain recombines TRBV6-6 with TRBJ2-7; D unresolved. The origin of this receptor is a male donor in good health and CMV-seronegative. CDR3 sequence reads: CASSYETPGLEQYF. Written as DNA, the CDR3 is TGTGCCAGCAGTTATGAAACCCCGGGTTTGGAGCAGTACTTC.